What follows describes a single T cell receptor beta chain. What it recognizes is unknown. Assay: immunoSEQ multiplex PCR; the TCRdb copy retains only in-frame clones and omits some. The data show some 30,000 clones, roughly 80% seen once. This specimen belongs to a study of vaccination effects on CD4 cells after COVID-19. General study findings and limits: At late timepoints after vaccination, vaccine- and infection-induced clones shrank markedly.

Trimming stripped 0 bases from V and 0 bases from J, with 18 bases between. The CDR3 covers 19 residues. Germline assignment: CDR1 MGHRA and CDR2 YSYEKL. Prior to sequencing, the ViraFEST assay stimulated PBMC with viral peptide pools, which expanded the antigen-specific CD4+ T cells. The culture ran for 10 days, and then CD4+ T cells were isolated. Participants completed two doses of the BNT162b2 or mRNA-1273 vaccine. Researchers reported culturing a few million PBMC in each well, adding 8 to 10 IU/ml IL-2 and roughly 10 ug/ml peptides. A half-volume exchange with IL-2 medium occurred on days 3 and 7.

Material: CD4+ T cells from PBMCs cultured with HCoV-229E spike peptides, obtained after COVID-19 vaccination. The receptor's source is a human donor who received a COVID-19 vaccine. The rearrangement joins TRBV4-1 to TRBJ1-5; D perhaps matches TRBD1 (5 bases). CDR3 residues: CASSQDLTLGHYSNQPQHF. In DNA form, the CDR3 reads TGCGCCAGCAGCCAAGATCTGACCCTTGGACATTATAGCAATCAGCCCCAGCATTTT.